This T cell receptor (beta chain) was profiled in a study of blood T cell repertoires in COVID-19. In the authors' workflow: Nucleated cell counts were estimated from reference gene primer amplification. Sequencing used immunoSEQ multiplex PCR; TCRdb keeps in-frame clones, though not all of them. That table furnishes V, J and clone size, whereas the DNA furnished D and trimming. The sample lists 150,000 to 200,000 clones, over 80% occurring once. J lost 2 bases, V lost 4 bases, and 10 bases had no gene match. CDR1 and CDR2 from the germline V gene are SGHTA and FQGNSA. There are 17 residues in the CDR3.

Material for sequencing was peripheral blood. This sequence joins TRBV7-2 and TRBJ2-3, with 9 positions matching TRBD2. This TCR was sampled from a woman over 75 with active or convalescent COVID-19. The CDR3 DNA is TGTGCCAGCAGCTCAATCGGCGGGGGGGCCTCCACAGATACGCAGTATTTT. This sequence encodes CASSSIGGGASTDTQYF.